This entry is about one T cell receptor beta chain. This sample was included in a study of CD4+ T cells in melanoma. This CDR3 region has 17 residues. The V gene's germline CDR1 is SNHLY and CDR2 FYNNEI. After removal of 3 bases from V and 0 bases from J, the junction contained 6 bases not matched to a gene. The assay was immunoSEQ multiplex PCR, and TCRdb's table has in-frame clones only and misses some. The profile shows about 50,000 clones, 85% to 90% of them singletons. Input material: peripheral blood. The receptor was derived from a human donor with melanoma. The V and J genes are TRBV2 and TRBJ2-7; TRBD2 matches at 12 bases. In DNA, the CDR3 is TGTGCCAGCAGTGAGACTAGCGGGGGTGCTAGCTCCTACGAGCAGTACTTC. Translating gives CASSETSGGASSYEQYF.